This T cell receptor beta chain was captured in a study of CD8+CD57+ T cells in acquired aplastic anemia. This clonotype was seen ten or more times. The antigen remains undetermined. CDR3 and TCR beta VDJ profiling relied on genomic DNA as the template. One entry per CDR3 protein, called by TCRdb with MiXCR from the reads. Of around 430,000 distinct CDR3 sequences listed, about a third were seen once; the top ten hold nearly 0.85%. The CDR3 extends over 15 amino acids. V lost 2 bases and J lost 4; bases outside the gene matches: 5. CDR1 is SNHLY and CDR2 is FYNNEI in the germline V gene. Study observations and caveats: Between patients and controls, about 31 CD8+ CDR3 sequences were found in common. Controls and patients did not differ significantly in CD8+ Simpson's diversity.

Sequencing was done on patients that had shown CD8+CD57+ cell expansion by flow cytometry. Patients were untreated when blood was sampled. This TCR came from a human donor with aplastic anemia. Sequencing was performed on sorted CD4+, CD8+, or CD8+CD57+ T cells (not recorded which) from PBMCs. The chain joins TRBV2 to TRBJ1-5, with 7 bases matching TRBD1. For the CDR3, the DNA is TGTGCCAGCAGTGAAAGGACAGGAACGAATCAGCCCCAGCATTTT. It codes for CASSERTGTNQPQHF.